The 7 T cell receptor beta chains presented below share a single source sample, sequenced in a study of identical twins. TCRdb analysed the 5' RACE reads with MiXCR anew, one entry per CDR3 protein. The table has 200,000 to 250,000 distinct CDR3 sequences, 12% seen once. The same specimen was also included in a second study, on yellow fever vaccine responses in identical twins.

Input material: memory (CD45RO+) T cells sorted from blood. These receptors came from a woman in her late teens or twenties in good health.

The chain recombines TRBV28 with TRBJ2-5; D may be TRBD1 (5 bases). The CDR3 loop spans 16 amino acids. V was trimmed by 5 bases and J by 4 bases, leaving 20 bases between them. Germline-derived CDR1 and CDR2 are MDHEN and SYDVKM. Written as DNA, the CDR3 is TGTGCCAGCAGTCCCCAGAGGCAGGGTGTACGAGAGACCCAGTACTTC. This codes for CASSPQRQGVRETQYF.

Ten or more counts support this clonotype. The rearrangement links TRBV5-1 to TRBJ2-1; D possibly corresponds to TRBD1 (6 bases). Trimming stripped 4 bases from V and 1 base from J, with 9 bases between. Germline V CDR1 and CDR2: SGHRS, YFSETQ. This CDR3 has 14 residues. The CDR3 region is CASSRTVSYNEQFF. For the CDR3, the DNA is TGCGCCAGCAGCCGGACAGTTTCCTACAATGAGCAGTTCTTC.

The sample holds many counts of this clonotype. V and J are TRBV6-1 and TRBJ2-2; TRBD1 agrees at 11 bases. This CDR3 has 16 amino acids. V lost 5 bases to trimming and J lost 5 bases; unmatched junction nucleotides: 7. Per the germline V gene, CDR1 is MNHNS and CDR2 is SASEGT. Here the CDR3 reads CASSNPGTGGTGELFF. Written as DNA, the CDR3 is TGTGCCAGCAGTAATCCCGGGACAGGGGGAACCGGGGAGCTGTTTTTT.

The V and J genes are TRBV29-1 and TRBJ2-7; 8 nucleotides match TRBD1. The germline V gene encodes CDR1 SQVTM and CDR2 ANQGSEA. The CDR3 has 14 residues. V dropped 3 bases and J dropped 0; count of bases not matched to a gene: 4. CDR3 DNA: TGCAGCGTTGAGGGGGACAGGAGCTCCTACGAGCAGTACTTC. Its translation is CSVEGDRSSYEQYF.

V is TRBV27 and J is TRBJ2-1; no reliable D call. V was cut by 0 bases and J by 8 bases, with 8 bases left in between. There are 13 residues in the CDR3. The germline V gene has CDR1 MNHEY and CDR2 SMNVEV (reference sequence). CDR3 residues: CASSLSQFHEQFF. CDR3 nucleotide sequence: TGTGCCAGCAGTTTATCTCAGTTCCATGAGCAGTTCTTC.

The chain recombines TRBV7-2 with TRBJ2-1, with a tentative D call TRBD2 (5 bases). Deletions cut 5 bases from V and 4 bases from J, with 6 bases between. The CDR3 loop spans 12 amino acids. CDR1 is SGHTA, CDR2 FQGNSA, per germline. Here the CDR3 reads CASSGRYNEQFF. As DNA, the CDR3 is TGTGCCAGCAGCGGGAGATACAATGAGCAGTTCTTC.

V is TRBV10-3 and J is TRBJ2-7, with 8 bases fitting TRBD2. The CDR3 totals 14 residues. V was clipped by 4 bases and J by 6 bases; unmatched bases: 8. CDR1 and CDR2 from the germline V gene are ENHRY and SYGVKD. The CDR3 reads CAISGSGGFGEQYF. The CDR3 DNA is TGTGCCATCAGTGGCAGCGGGGGATTCGGCGAGCAGTACTTC.